The 19 T cell receptor beta chains below come from one sample, sequenced in a study of blood T cell repertoires in COVID-19. The assay was immunoSEQ multiplex PCR, and TCRdb's table has in-frame clones only and misses some. This sample has about 40,000 clones, with roughly nine tenths found just once. The sequencing sample was made of peripheral blood. Every receptor here comes from a man in his 70s with active COVID-19.

The chain links TRBV5-1 to TRBJ1-1; 8 bases agree with TRBD1. The germline CDR1 and CDR2 sequences are SGHRS and YFSETQ. V lost 4 bases, J lost 4 bases, and 6 bases stayed unmatched. CDR3 length: 14 residues. The CDR3 spells CASSARGHSTEAFF. The CDR3 DNA follows: TGCGCCAGCAGCGCCAGGGGGCACAGCACTGAAGCTTTCTTT.

The J gene is TRBJ1-3, the V gene TRBV11-2, with a weak D call TRBD1 (5 bases). V was shortened by 5 bases and J by 4 bases, with 15 bases between the two germline ends. Germline V gene sequence: CDR1 SGHAT, CDR2 FQNNGV. This CDR3 contains 15 residues. The CDR3 DNA follows: TGTGCCAGCAGCCCGTGGGGCCTATGGGGAAACACCATATATTTT. This sequence encodes CASSPWGLWGNTIYF.

V and J are TRBV2 and TRBJ1-2; D perhaps matches TRBD1 (5 bases). The CDR3 extends over 12 amino acids. Trimming removed 6 bases from V and 11 bases from J, with 16 bases in between. Germline-derived CDR1 and CDR2 are SNHLY and FYNNEI. CDR3 region: CASRYVRSGYTF. CDR3 sequence (DNA): TGTGCCAGCAGATATGTAAGATCAGGGTACACCTTC.

The J gene is TRBJ1-5, the V gene TRBV5-6; 7 bases map to TRBD1. Germline CDR1 is SGHDT and CDR2 is YYEEEE. Trimming cost V 1 base and J 0 bases; bases outside gene matches: 1. The CDR3 covers 15 residues. The CDR3, as DNA: TGTGCCAGCAGCTTGAAGGGGGCTAGCAATCAGCCCCAGCATTTT. Protein sequence: CASSLKGASNQPQHF. Drawing the rest from reference TRBV5-6 and TRBJ1-5, the complete variable domain is DAGVTQSPTHLIKTRGQQVTLRCSPKSGHDTVSWYQQALGQGPQFIFQYYEEEERQRGNFPDRFSGHQFPNYSSELNVNALLLGDSALYLCASSLKGASNQPQHFGDGTRLSIL.

J is TRBJ1-6 and V is TRBV5-1; D may be TRBD1 (6 bases). The V gene lost 6 bases and the J gene lost 7 bases, with 17 bases spanning the gap. CDR3 length: 15 amino acids. The germline CDR1 and CDR2 sequences are SGHRS and YFSETQ. This CDR3 reads CASTLDRFPNSPLHF. DNA of the CDR3: TGCGCCAGCACCCTGGACAGATTCCCAAATTCACCCCTCCACTTT.

The chain is built from TRBV19 and TRBJ1-5, with 7 nucleotides matching TRBD1. The CDR3 runs 14 residues. J lost 2 bases, V lost 4 bases, and 2 bases had no gene match. The germline V gene has CDR1 LNHDA and CDR2 SQIVND (reference sequence). CDR3 sequence: CASSTDRGNQPQHF. The DNA for the CDR3 is TGTGCCAGTAGTACTGACAGGGGCAATCAGCCCCAGCATTTT.

CDR3 sequence reads: CASSFNRGLISFF. As DNA, the CDR3 is TGTGCCAGCAGCTTTAACCGGGGGTTAATATCTTTCTTT. The V and J genes are TRBV11-1 and TRBJ1-1, with D possibly TRBD1 on 5 matching bases. The CDR3 spans 13 residues. CDR1 and CDR2 from the germline V gene are SGHAT and FQDESV (reference sequence). The V gene lost 3 bases and the J gene lost 12 bases, with 17 bases spanning the gap.

The chain couples TRBV18 to TRBJ2-1; TRBD1 matches 11 bases. This CDR3 contains 15 residues. Germline lookup yields CDR1 KGHSH and CDR2 LQKENI. V shed 3 bases and J 3 bases; nucleotides not matched to a gene: 1. The DNA of the CDR3 is TGTGCCAGCTCACCTGGGACAGGGGGCTACAATGAGCAGTTCTTC. This encodes CASSPGTGGYNEQFF.

The chain carries TRBV6-2 or TRBV6-3 and TRBJ2-7; maybe TRBD2 (7 bases). The CDR3 length is 15 residues. Trimming left V 2 bases short and J 4 bases short, with 15 bases between. Germline V lookup: CDR1 MNHEY, CDR2 SVGEGT. The CDR3 here is CASSYGTGGAYEQYF. The CDR3 DNA reads as TGTGCCAGCAGTTACGGGACGGGGGGCGCATACGAGCAGTACTTC.

The chain uses TRBV9 and TRBJ1-1, with no clear D. Germline assignment: CDR1 SGDLS and CDR2 YYNGEE. V gave up 0 bases and J gave up 5 bases, with 14 bases separating them. The CDR3 contains 15 residues. CDR3 DNA sequence: TGTGCCAGCAGCGTAGCTGTCCAGGAAGGTACTGAAGCTTTCTTT. The encoded protein is CASSVAVQEGTEAFF.

The rearrangement links TRBV7-2 to TRBJ2-2; no definite D call. Germline lookup yields CDR1 SGHTA and CDR2 FQGNSA. The CDR3 totals 16 residues. With 5 bases removed from V and 0 bases from J, the gap between germline ends came to 13 bases. The CDR3: CASSEPHNSNTGELFF. In nucleotides, the CDR3 is TGTGCCAGCAGCGAACCTCACAATTCGAACACCGGGGAGCTGTTTTTT.

This clone was seen only a few times. This chain joins TRBV6-1 and TRBJ1-2, with D tentatively TRBD1 (5 bases). V lost 0 bases and J lost 4, with 18 bases in between. This CDR3 has 17 amino acids. From germline, CDR1 is MNHNS and CDR2 SASEGT. This chain's CDR3 is CASSEALGDSRVYGYTF. In DNA form, the CDR3 reads TGTGCCAGCAGTGAAGCGTTGGGTGACAGCAGGGTCTATGGCTACACCTTC.

This chain links TRBV5-4 with TRBJ2-3; 8 positions agree with TRBD2. This CDR3 spans 17 amino acids. Germline CDR1 reads SGHNT; CDR2 reads YYREEE (reference sequence). With V trimmed by 4 bases and J by 2 bases, 12 bases remained unmatched. The CDR3, as DNA: TGTGCCAGCAGCAATTATTTGACTAGCGTTAACACAGATACGCAGTATTTT. It encodes CASSNYLTSVNTDTQYF.

J is TRBJ1-5 and V is TRBV7-2; no definite D call. The CDR3 is made up of 13 amino acids. Trimming removed 5 bases from V and 0 bases from J, with 5 bases in between. From germline, CDR1 is SGHTA and CDR2 FQGNSA. In DNA, the CDR3 is TGTGCCAGCAGCCGCGATAGCAATCAGCCCCAGCATTTT. It codes for CASSRDSNQPQHF.

This chain connects TRBV2 to TRBJ1-1, with 7 bases fitting TRBD1. Germline CDR1 SNHLY, CDR2 FYNNEI. The CDR3 length is 14 residues. V lost 4 bases to trimming and J lost 4 bases; unmatched junction nucleotides: 6. In DNA form, the CDR3 reads TGTGCCAGCAGTGCGACAGGGTTGGGCACTGAAGCTTTCTTT. Its translation is CASSATGLGTEAFF.

Here the CDR3 DNA reads TGTGCCAGCAGCTTAGACAGGATGTTCTACGAGCAGTACTTC. It specifies CASSLDRMFYEQYF. The V call is TRBV11-2, the J call TRBJ2-7; D ambiguous. This CDR3 comprises 14 residues. The V gene lost 0 bases and the J gene lost 3 bases, with 9 bases spanning the gap. Germline V gives CDR1 SGHAT, CDR2 FQNNGV.

A few counts support this clone. This rearrangement joins TRBV24-1 to TRBJ2-2; 7 bases map to TRBD1. Germline V gene data show CDR1 as KGHDR and CDR2 as SFDVKD. The trim removed 9 bases at V and 7 bases at J, leaving 7 bases unmatched. The CDR3 is 13 residues long. The CDR3 protein is CATEDRRYGELFF. CDR3 nucleotide sequence: TGTGCCACCGAGGACAGGCGCTACGGGGAGCTGTTTTTT.

V is TRBV19 and J is TRBJ2-3; 7 bases align to TRBD2. J gave up 0 bases and V 7 bases, and 13 bases lay outside the gene matches. The CDR3 totals 17 residues. Germline V gene data show CDR1 as LNHDA and CDR2 as SQIVND (reference sequence). CDR3 region: CASTNQWTSLSTDTQYF. CDR3 coding DNA: TGTGCCAGTACGAACCAGTGGACTAGTCTTAGCACAGATACGCAGTATTTT.

The V gene is TRBV14, the J gene TRBJ2-3; no reliable D call. Germline values: CDR1 SGHDN, CDR2 FVKESK. Between the trimmed V and J ends, which lost 1 base and 2 bases, there was a span of 7 bases. The CDR3 consists of 14 residues. CDR3 region: CASSQVRYTDTQYF. The CDR3 DNA reads as TGTGCCAGCAGCCAAGTCAGGTACACAGATACGCAGTATTTT.